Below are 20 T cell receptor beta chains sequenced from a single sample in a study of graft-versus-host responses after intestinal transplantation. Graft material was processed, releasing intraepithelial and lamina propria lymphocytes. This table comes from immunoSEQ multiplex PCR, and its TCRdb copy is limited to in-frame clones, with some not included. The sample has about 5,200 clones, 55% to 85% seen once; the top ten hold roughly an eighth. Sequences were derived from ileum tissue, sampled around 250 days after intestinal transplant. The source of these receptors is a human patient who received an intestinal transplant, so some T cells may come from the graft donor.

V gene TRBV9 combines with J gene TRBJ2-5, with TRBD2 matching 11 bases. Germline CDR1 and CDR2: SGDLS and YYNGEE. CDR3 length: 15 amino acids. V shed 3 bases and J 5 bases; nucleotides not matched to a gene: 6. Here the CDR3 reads CASSGFSGGAETQYF. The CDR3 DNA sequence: TGTGCCAGCAGCGGATTTAGCGGGGGGGCGGAGACCCAGTACTTC.

The CDR3 sequence is CASSEGQFSYEQYF. CDR3 sequence (DNA): TGTGCCAGCAGTGAGGGACAGTTCTCCTACGAGCAGTACTTC. The rearrangement uses TRBV2 and TRBJ2-7, with 7 bases lining up with TRBD1. The CDR3 loop spans 14 amino acids. The germline V gene has CDR1 SNHLY and CDR2 FYNNEI. With 3 bases clipped from V and 0 bases from J, the junction kept 2 bases outside the gene matches.

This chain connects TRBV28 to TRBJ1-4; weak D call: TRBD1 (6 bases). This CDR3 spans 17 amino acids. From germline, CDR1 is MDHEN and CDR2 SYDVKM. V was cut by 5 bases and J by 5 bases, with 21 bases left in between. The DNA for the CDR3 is TGTGCCAGCAGTCGGCCGATTCTCAGGGGAAGGAATGAAAAACTGTTTTTT. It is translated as CASSRPILRGRNEKLFF.

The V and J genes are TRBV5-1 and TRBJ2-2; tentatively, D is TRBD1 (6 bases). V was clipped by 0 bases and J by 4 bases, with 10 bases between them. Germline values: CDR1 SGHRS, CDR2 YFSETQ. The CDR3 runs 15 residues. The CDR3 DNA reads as TGCGCCAGCAGCTTGGGGGGGCTGGGCACCGGGGAGCTGTTTTTT. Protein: CASSLGGLGTGELFF. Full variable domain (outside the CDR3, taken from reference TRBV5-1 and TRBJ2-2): KAGVTQTPRYLIKTRGQQVTLSCSPISGHRSVSWYQQTPGQGLQFLFEYFSETQRNKGNFPGRFSGRQFSNSRSEMNVSTLELGDSALYLCASSLGGLGTGELFFGEGSRLTVL.

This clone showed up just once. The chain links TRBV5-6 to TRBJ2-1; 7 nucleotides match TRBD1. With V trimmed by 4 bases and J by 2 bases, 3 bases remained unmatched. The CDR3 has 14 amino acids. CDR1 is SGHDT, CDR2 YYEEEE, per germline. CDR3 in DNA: TGTGCCAGCAGCGCCGGGACAGCCTACAATGAGCAGTTCTTC. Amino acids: CASSAGTAYNEQFF.

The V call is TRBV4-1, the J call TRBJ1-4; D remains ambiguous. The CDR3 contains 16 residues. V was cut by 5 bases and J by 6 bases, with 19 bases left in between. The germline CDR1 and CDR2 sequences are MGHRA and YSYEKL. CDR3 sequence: CASSSWNSGLYEKLFF. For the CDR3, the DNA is TGCGCCAGCAGCTCCTGGAATTCGGGGTTATATGAAAAACTGTTTTTT.

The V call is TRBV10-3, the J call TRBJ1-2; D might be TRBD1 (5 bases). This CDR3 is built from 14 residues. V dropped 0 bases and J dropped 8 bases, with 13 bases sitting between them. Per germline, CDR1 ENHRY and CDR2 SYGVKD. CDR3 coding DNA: TGTGCCATCAGTGAGTCGAGCACAGGCAGCGGCTACACCTTC. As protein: CAISESSTGSGYTF.

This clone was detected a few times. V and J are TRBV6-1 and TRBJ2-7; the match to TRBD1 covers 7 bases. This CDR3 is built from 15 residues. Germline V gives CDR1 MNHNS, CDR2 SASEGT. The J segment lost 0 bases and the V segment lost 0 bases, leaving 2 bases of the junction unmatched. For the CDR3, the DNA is TGTGCCAGCAGTGAAGCGGGGGACAGCTCCTACGAGCAGTACTTC. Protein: CASSEAGDSSYEQYF.

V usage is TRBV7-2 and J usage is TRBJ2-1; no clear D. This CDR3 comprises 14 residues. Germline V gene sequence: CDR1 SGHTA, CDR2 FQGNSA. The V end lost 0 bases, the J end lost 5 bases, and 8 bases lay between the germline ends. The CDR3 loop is CASSLAFRDNEQFF. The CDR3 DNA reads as TGTGCCAGCAGCTTAGCGTTCCGAGACAATGAGCAGTTCTTC.

Here the CDR3 DNA reads TGTGCCTGGAGGGAGGGACTAGCGAGCTCCTACGAGCAGTACTTC. It is translated as CAWREGLASSYEQYF. The chain joins TRBV30 to TRBJ2-7; 10 bases align to TRBD2. CDR1 is GTSNPN and CDR2 is SVGIG in the germline V gene (reference sequence). The length of the CDR3 is 15 residues. V shed 3 bases and J 0 bases; nucleotides not matched to a gene: 5. The full variable domain, its missing parts supplied by reference TRBV30 and TRBJ2-7, is SQTIHQWPATLVQPVGSPLSLECTVEGTSNPNLYWYRQAAGRGLQLLFYSVGIGQISSEVPQNLSASRPQDRQFILSSKKLLLSDSGFYLCAWREGLASSYEQYFGPGTRLTVT.

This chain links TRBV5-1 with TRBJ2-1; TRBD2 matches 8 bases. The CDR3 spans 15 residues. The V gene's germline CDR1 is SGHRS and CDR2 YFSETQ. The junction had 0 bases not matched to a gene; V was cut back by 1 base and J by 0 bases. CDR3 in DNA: TGCGCCAGCAGCTTGCTAGCGGGCTCCTACAATGAGCAGTTCTTC. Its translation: CASSLLAGSYNEQFF.

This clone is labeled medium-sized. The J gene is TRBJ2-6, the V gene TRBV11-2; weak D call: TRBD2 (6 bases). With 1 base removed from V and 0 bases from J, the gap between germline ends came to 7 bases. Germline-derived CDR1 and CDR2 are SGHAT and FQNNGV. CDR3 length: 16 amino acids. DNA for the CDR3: TGTGCCAGCAGCTTAGGTAGCGGCTCTGGGGCCAACGTCCTGACTTTC. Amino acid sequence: CASSLGSGSGANVLTF.

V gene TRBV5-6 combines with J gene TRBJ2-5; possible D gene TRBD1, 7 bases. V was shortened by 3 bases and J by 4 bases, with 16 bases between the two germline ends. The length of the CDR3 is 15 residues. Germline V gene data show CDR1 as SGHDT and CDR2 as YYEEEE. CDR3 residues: CASSSDRRGLETQYF. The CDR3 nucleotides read TGTGCCAGCAGCTCCGACAGGAGGGGGCTAGAGACCCAGTACTTC.

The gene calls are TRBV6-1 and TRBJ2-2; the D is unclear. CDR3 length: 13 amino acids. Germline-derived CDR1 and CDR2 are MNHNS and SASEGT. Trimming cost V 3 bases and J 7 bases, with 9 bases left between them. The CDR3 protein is CASSDQSHGELFF. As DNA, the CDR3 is TGTGCCAGCAGTGATCAGTCCCACGGGGAGCTGTTTTTT.

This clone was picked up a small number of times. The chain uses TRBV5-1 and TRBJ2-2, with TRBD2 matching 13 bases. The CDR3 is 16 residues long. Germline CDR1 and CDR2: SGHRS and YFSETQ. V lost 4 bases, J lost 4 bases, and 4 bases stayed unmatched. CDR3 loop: CASSPRTSGSTGELFF. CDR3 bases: TGCGCCAGCAGCCCGAGGACTAGCGGGAGCACCGGGGAGCTGTTTTTT.

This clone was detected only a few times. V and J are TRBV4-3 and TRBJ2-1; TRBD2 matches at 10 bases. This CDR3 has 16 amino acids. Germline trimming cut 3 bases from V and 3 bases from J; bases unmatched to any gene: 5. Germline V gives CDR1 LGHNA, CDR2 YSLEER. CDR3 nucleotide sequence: TGCGCCAGCAGCCACAAAAGCGGGGGGGACTACAATGAGCAGTTCTTC. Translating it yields CASSHKSGGDYNEQFF.

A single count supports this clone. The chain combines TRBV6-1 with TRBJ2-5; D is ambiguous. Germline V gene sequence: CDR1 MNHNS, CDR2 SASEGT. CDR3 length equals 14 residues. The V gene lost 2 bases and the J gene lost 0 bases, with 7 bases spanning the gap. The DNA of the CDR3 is TGTGCCAGCAGTGAACCGAGGCACCAAGAGACCCAGTACTTC. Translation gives CASSEPRHQETQYF.

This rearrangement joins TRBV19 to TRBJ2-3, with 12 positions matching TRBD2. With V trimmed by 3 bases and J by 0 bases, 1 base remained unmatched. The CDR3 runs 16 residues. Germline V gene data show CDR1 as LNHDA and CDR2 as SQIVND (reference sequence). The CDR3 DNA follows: TGTGCCAGTAGTATCACTAGCGGGGGGAGCACAGATACGCAGTATTTT. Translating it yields CASSITSGGSTDTQYF.

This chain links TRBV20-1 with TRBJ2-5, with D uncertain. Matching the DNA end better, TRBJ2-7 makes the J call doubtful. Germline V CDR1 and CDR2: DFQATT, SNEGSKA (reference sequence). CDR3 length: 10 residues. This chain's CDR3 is CSARLYEQYF. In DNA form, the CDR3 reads TGCAGTGCTAGACTCTACGAGCAGTACTTC.

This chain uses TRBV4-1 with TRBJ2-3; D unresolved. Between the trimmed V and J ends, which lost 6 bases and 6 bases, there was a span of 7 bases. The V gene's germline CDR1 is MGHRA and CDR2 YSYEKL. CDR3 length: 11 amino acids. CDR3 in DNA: TGCGCCAGCAGGGAGTCGGATACGCAGTATTTT. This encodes CASRESDTQYF.